The T cell receptor (beta chain) under discussion was sequenced for a study of graft-versus-host responses after intestinal transplantation (TCRdb year 2021). Looking at the study overall: Recipients received multivisceral, liver-intestinal, or isolated intestinal transplants. Every recipient was given anti-thymocyte globulin induction, then maintenance tacrolimus and steroids for approximately 3 years. To identify alloreactive clones, pre-transplant mixed lymphocyte reaction products were sequenced and compared with unstimulated pre-transplant donor and recipient T cells. A cohort of around 25 intestinal transplant recipients, including one retransplant, was enrolled, and 3 patients lacking pretransplant specimens were excluded. Bulk TCR-beta CDR3 sequencing was used to track graft-versus-host and host-versus-graft alloreactive T cell clones in the graft, circulation and bone marrow after intestinal transplantation. Rather than going through the commercial service, samples from three later patients were sequenced in-house on an Illumina MiSeq and processed with MiXCR. Donor T cell macrochimerism was defined as a peak of at least 4% donor T cells among recipient peripheral blood mononuclear cells.

Libraries were constructed by the immunoSEQ multiplex PCR assay. For most patients, genomic DNA was subjected to high-throughput TCR-beta CDR3 sequencing by Adaptive Biotechnologies. The source study handled its data this way. TCR sequencing data were retrieved from Adaptive's ImmunoSEQ software for 15 to 20 patients, whereas a few other patients were processed with MiXCR and VDJtools. CDR3 nucleotide sequences shared between donor and recipient were removed because their origin could not be assigned. At least 2-fold expansion over unstimulated cells and a minimum CFSE-low frequency of 0.002% (template counts) or 0.001% (read counts) were required for clones to be classified as alloreactive. Mappable clones were those detected in sequenced pre-transplant spleen, lymph node, or MLR CFSE-low populations of the donor or recipient. Cumulative frequency of alloreactive clones was calculated as a percentage of all sequences weighted by copy number. Drawn from immuneACCESS, this table holds only the in-frame rearrangements with V and J called that TCRdb kept. Clones are partly lost; checked studies trace under half to an unresolved V gene and leave the rest unexplained. V and J calls plus clone size are reproduced from that table; the DNA served to infer D and trimming. The sample records some 1,600 clones, approximately 92% of which are singletons. The ten top clones hold roughly 8.6% of the sample.

Blood samples were collected up to 4 times in the first month after transplant and then at least monthly when available. Trimming costs V 2 bases and J 0 bases, and their ends lie 8 bases apart. The germline V gene gives CDR1 as MNHNS and CDR2 as SASEGT. Reading from cysteine to phenylalanine, the CDR3 counts 15 amino acids. Only the CDR3 part of the read is kept: 45 bases, read in frame from the first base. The investigation overall reported the following: The relatively low number and heterogeneity of intestinal transplant patients limited the conclusions. Peak levels of circulating GvH clones were associated with declines in HvG clones early after transplant. GvH clones were detected in recipient bone marrow, and some appeared earlier in ileal mucosa or blood, consistent with an intestinal mucosal origin. In the allografts of patients with donor T cell macrochimerism, GvH to HvG T cell clonal ratios were high.

As concerns this clone: There is no known antigen for this receptor. No much larger clone exists at a distance of one base, and base qualities are not known.

Specimen: PBMCs, collected 8 days after intestinal transplant. The V and J segments used are TRBV6-1 and TRBJ2-1, with the D segment identity uncertain. The clonotype comes from a human patient who received an intestinal transplant, so some T cells may come from the graft donor. Here is the DNA: TGTGCCAGCAGTGAATATTCGAGCTCCTACAATGAGCAGTTCTTC. This translates into CASSEYSSSYNEQFF.